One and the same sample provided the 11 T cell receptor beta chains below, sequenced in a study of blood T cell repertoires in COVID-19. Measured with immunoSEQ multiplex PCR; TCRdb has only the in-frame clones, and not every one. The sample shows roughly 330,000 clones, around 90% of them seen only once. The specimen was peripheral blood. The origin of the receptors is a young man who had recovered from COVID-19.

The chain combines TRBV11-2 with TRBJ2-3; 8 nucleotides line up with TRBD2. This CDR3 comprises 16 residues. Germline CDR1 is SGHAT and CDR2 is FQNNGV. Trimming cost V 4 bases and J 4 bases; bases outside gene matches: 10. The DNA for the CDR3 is TGTGCCAGCAGCTCCCGAGAGCGGGAGATTCCAGATACGCAGTATTTT. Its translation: CASSSREREIPDTQYF.

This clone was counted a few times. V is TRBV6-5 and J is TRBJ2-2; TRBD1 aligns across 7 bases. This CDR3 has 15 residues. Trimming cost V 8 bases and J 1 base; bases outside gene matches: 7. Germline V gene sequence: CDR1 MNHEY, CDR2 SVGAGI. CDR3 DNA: TGTGCCAGCGAAACCGGGACAGAGAACACCGGGGAGCTGTTTTTT. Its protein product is CASETGTENTGELFF.

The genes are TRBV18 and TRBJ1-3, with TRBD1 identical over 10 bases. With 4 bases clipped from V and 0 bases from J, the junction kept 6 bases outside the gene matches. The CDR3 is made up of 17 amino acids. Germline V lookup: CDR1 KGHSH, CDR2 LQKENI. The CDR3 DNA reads TGTGCCAGCTCACTCCGACAGGGGGCAAACTCTGGAAACACCATATATTTT. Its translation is CASSLRQGANSGNTIYF.

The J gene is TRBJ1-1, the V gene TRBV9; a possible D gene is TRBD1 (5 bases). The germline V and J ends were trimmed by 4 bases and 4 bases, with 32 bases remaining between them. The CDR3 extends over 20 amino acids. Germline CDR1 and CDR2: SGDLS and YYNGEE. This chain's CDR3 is CASSPGEGIRISPPGTEAFF. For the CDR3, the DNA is TGTGCCAGCAGCCCCGGGGAGGGGATCCGGATATCTCCCCCGGGCACTGAAGCTTTCTTT.

CDR3 loop: CASSAPNIGAGEQYF. The CDR3 bases are TGTGCCAGCAGCGCCCCTAATATTGGGGCAGGCGAGCAGTACTTC. The chain links TRBV7-2 to TRBJ2-7; D is perhaps TRBD1 (5 bases). CDR3 size: 15 residues. Germline V gene sequence: CDR1 SGHTA, CDR2 FQGNSA. V was pared by 5 bases and J by 6 bases, with 20 bases between.

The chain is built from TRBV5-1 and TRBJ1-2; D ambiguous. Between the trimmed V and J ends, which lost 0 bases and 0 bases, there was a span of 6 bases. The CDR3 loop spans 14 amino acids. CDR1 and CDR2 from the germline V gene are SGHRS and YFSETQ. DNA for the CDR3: TGCGCCAGCAGCTTGGCAACACCTAACTATGGCTACACCTTC. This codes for CASSLATPNYGYTF.

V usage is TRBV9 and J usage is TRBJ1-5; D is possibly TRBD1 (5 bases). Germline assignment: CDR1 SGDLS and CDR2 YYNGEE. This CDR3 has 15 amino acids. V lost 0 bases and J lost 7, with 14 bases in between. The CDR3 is CASSVGGRAEQPQHF. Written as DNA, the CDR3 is TGTGCCAGCAGCGTAGGAGGCAGGGCTGAGCAGCCCCAGCATTTT.

CDR3 protein: CATSEGGAGGQDEQFF. For the CDR3, the DNA is TGTGCCACCAGTGAGGGGGGCGCGGGGGGTCAAGATGAGCAGTTCTTC. The rearrangement uses TRBV24-1 and TRBJ2-1, with TRBD2 identical over 8 bases. CDR1 is KGHDR and CDR2 is SFDVKD in the germline V gene. CDR3 length equals 16 residues. J lost 8 bases, V lost 4 bases, and 12 bases had no gene match.

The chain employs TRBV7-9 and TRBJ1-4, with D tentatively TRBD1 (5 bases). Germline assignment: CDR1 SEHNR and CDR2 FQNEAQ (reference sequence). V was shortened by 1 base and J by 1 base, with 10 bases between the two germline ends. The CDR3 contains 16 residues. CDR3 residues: CASSLDPGGTNEKLFF. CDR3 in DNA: TGTGCCAGCAGCTTAGACCCCGGGGGAACTAATGAAAAACTGTTTTTT. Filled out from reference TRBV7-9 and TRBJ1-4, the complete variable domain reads DTGVSQNPRHKITKRGQNVTFRCDPISEHNRLYWYRQTLGQGPEFLTYFQNEAQLEKSRLLSDRFSAERPKGSFSTLEIQRTEQGDSAMYLCASSLDPGGTNEKLFFGSGTQLSVL.

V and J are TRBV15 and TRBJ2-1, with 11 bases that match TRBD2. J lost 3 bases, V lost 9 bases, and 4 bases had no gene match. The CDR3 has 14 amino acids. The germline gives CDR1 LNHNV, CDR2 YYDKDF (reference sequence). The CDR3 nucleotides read TGTGCCACTAGCGGGAGGGCCCTCTACAATGAGCAGTTCTTC. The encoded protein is CATSGRALYNEQFF.

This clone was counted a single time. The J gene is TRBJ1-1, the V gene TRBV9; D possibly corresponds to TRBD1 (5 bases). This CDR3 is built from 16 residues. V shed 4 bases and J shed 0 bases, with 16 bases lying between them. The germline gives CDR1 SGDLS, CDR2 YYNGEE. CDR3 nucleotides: TGTGCCAGCAGCCCTTCAGGGCAGGCAATGAACACTGAAGCTTTCTTT. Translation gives CASSPSGQAMNTEAFF. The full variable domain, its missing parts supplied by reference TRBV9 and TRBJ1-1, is DSGVTQTPKHLITATGQRVTLRCSPRSGDLSVYWYQQSLDQGLQFLIQYYNGEERAKGNILERFSAQQFPDLHSELNLSSLELGDSALYFCASSPSGQAMNTEAFFGQGTRLTVV.